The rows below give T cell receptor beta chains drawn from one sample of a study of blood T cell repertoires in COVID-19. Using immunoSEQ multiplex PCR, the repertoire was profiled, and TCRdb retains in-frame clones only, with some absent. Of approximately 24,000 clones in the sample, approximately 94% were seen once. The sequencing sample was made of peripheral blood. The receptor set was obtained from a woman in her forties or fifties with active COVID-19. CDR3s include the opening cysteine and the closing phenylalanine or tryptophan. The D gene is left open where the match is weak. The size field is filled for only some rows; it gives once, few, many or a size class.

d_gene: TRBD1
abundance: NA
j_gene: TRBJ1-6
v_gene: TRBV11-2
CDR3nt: TGTGCCAGCAGCCCCAGACCAGGGGGAAGCTCCTATAATTCACCCCTCCACTTT
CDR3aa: CASSPRPGGSSYNSPLHF

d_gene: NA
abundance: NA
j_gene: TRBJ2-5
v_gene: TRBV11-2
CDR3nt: TGTGCCAGCAGCTTAGATCCGGAGACCCAGTACTTC
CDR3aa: CASSLDPETQYF

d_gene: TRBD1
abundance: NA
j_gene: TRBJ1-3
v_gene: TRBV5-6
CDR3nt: TGTGCCAGCAGCCCCTCGGACAGGTCTGGAAACACCATATATTTT
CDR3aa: CASSPSDRSGNTIYF

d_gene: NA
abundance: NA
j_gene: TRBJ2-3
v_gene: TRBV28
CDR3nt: TGTGCCAGCAGTTTATCTCCCGGGACTCAGCCGACAGATACGCAGTATTTT
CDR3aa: CASSLSPGTQPTDTQYF

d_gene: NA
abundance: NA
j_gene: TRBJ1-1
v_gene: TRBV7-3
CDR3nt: TGTGCCAGCAGCTTAACCAGGGTCACTGAAGCTTTCTTT
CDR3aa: CASSLTRVTEAFF

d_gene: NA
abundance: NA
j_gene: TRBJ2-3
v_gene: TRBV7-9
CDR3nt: TGTGCCAGCAGCCCACACGACTCGACTGATACGCAGTATTTT
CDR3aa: CASSPHDSTDTQYF

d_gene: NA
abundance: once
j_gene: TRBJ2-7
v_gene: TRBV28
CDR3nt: TGTGCCAGCAGTTTGAGGTACGAGCAGTACTTC
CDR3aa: CASSLRYEQYF

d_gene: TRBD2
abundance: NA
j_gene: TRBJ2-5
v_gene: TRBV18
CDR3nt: TGTGCCAGCTTGGGAGGGGTTCAAGAGACCCAGTACTTC
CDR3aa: CASLGGVQETQYF

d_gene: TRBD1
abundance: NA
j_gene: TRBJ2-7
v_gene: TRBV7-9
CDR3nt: TGTGCCAGCAGCTTGACTACGGGACAGGTAGAGGAGTACTTC
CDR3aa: CASSLTTGQVEEYF

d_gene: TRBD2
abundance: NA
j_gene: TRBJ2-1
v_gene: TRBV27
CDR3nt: TGTGCCAGCAGTTCATGGCGGGGGGCCTACAATGAGCAGTTCTTC
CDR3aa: CASSSWRGAYNEQFF

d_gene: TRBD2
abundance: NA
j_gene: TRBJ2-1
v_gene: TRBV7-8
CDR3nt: TGTGCCAGCAGCTACTCGGGGGGGGGTTACAATGAGCAGTTCTTC
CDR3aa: CASSYSGGGYNEQFF

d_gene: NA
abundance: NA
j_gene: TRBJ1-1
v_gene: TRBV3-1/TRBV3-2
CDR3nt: TGTGCCAGCAGCCCCACGATAGGGGTCACTGAAGCTTTCTTT
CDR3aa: CASSPTIGVTEAFF

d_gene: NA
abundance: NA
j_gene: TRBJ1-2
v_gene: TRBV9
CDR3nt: TGTGCCAGCAGCGCAGCGCGGGGGGAGGGCTATGGCTACACCTTC
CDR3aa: CASSAARGEGYGYTF

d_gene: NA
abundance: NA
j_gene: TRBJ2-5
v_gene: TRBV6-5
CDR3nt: TGTGCCAGCAGTTACAGGACAGATCAAGAGACCCAGTACTTC
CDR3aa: CASSYRTDQETQYF

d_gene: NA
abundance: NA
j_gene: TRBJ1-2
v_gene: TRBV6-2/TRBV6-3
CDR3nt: TGTGCCAGCAGTTACCGAGGGGGGGAGAGTGGCATTTATGGCTACACCTTC
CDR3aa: CASSYRGGESGIYGYTF

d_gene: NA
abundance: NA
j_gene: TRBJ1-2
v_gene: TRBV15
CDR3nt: TGTGCCACCAGCAGAGTGTACGTAGATGGCTACACCTTC
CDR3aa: CATSRVYVDGYTF

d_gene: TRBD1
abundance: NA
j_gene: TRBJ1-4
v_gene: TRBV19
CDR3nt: TGTGCCACCAGAACAGGGGCTGGGGGAAAACTGTTTTTT
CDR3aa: CATRTGAGGKLFF

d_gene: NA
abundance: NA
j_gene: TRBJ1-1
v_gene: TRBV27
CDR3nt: TGTGCCAGCAGTTTTCTAGCACCGAACACTGAAGCTTTCTTT
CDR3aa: CASSFLAPNTEAFF

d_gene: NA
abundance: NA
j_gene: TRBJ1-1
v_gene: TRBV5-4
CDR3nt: TGTGCCAGCAGCTCCCCGGGGGGGGGCCACACTGAAGCTTTCTTT
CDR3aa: CASSSPGGGHTEAFF

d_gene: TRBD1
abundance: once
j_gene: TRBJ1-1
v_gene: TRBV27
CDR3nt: TGTGCCAGCAGTCCAACCCCCGGGACAGGGGTTGTCAACACTGAAGCTTTCTTT
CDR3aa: CASSPTPGTGVVNTEAFF

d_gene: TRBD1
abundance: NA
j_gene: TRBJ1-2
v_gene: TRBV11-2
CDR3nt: TGTGCCAGCAGCCGTACGACAGGGCGGGGCTCATATGGCTACACCTTC
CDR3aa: CASSRTTGRGSYGYTF

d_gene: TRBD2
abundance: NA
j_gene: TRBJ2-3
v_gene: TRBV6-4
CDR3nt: TGTGCCAGCAGTGTCGAAGCGGGGGGTACAGATACGCAGTATTTT
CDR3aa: CASSVEAGGTDTQYF

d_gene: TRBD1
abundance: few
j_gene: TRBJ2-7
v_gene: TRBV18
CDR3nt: TGTGCCAGCTCACCACCCGCGACGGGACAGGGTGCAAACGAGCAGTACTTC
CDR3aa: CASSPPATGQGANEQYF

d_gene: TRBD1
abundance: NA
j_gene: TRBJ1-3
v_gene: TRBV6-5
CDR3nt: TGTGCCAGCAGGACGGGACAGCTTTCTGGAAACACCATATATTTT
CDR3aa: CASRTGQLSGNTIYF

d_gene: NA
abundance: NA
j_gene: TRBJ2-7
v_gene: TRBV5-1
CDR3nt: TGCGCCAGCAGCTTGGGGTCCGGGACTGTCAGCTCCTACGAGCAGTACTTC
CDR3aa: CASSLGSGTVSSYEQYF

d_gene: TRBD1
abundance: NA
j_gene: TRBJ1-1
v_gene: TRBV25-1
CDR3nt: TGTGCCAGCGGTTACCCCGGACAGGGGAACACTGAAGCTTTCTTT
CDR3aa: CASGYPGQGNTEAFF

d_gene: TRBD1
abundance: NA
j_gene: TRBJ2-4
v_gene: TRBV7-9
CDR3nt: TGTGCCAGCAGCCCTTCAGGGGGAGTTAAGGACATTCAGTACTTC
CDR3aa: CASSPSGGVKDIQYF

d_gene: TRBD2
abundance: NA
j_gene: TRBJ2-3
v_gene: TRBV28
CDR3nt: TGTGCCAGCAGCAATAGCGGGAGCACTTCAGATACGCAGTATTTT
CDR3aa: CASSNSGSTSDTQYF

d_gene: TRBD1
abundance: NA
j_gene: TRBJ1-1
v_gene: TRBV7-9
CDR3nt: TGTGCCAGCAGCTTAGCCAGGGGGATCACTGAAGCTTTCTTT
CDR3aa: CASSLARGITEAFF

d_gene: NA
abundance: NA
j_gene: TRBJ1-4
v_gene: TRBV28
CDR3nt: TGTGCCAGCAGTTTTCCTGGGGAGAGCGAAAAACTGTTTTTT
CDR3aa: CASSFPGESEKLFF

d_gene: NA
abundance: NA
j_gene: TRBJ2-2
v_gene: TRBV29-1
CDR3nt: TGCAGCGTTGAATCGCAGGGCGGCGGGGAGCTGTTTTTT
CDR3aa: CSVESQGGGELFF

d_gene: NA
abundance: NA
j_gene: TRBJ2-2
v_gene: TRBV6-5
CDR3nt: TGTGCCAGCAGCCCAACACCGAACACCGGGGAGCTGTTTTTT
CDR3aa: CASSPTPNTGELFF

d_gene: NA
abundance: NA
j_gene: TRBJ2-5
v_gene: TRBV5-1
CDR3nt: TGCGCCAGCAGCTTTAGTACAGCCACCAGGGAGACCCAGTACTTC
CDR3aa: CASSFSTATRETQYF

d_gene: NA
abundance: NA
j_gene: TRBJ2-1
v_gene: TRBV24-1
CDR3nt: TGTGCCACCAGTGAAAACAGGTTTGGGTACAATGAGCAGTTCTTC
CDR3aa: CATSENRFGYNEQFF

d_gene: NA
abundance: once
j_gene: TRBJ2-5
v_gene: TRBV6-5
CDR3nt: TGTGCCAGCAGTTACTCTCCACAAGAGACCCAGTACTTC
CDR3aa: CASSYSPQETQYF